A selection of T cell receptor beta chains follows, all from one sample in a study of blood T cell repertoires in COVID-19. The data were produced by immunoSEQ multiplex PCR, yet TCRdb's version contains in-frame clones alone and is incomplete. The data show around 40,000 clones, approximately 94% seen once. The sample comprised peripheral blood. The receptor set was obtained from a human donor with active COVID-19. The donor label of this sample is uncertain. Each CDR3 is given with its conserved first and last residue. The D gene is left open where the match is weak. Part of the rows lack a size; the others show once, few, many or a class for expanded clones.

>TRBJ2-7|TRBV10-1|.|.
CASSENQGPYEQYF
TGCGCCAGCAGTGAGAATCAGGGCCCCTACGAGCAGTACTTC
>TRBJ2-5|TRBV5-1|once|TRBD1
CASSTGTGDETQYF
TGCGCCAGCAGCACCGGGACAGGGGACGAGACCCAGTACTTC
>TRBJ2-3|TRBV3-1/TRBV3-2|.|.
CASSTSRADTQYF
TGTGCCAGCAGCACTAGTAGGGCAGATACGCAGTATTTT
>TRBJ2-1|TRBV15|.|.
CATRRDRGGANEQFF
TGTGCCACCAGGAGGGATCGGGGAGGCGCGAATGAGCAGTTCTTC
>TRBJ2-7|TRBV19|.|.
CANPTKHEQYF
TGTGCCAACCCAACCAAGCACGAGCAGTACTTC
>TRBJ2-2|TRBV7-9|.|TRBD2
CASSVLTSGGYTGELFF
TGTGCCAGCAGCGTCCTGACTAGCGGGGGGTATACCGGGGAGCTGTTTTTT
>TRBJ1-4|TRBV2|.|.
CASSLPKRGEKLFF
TGTGCCAGCAGTCTCCCGAAGCGGGGTGAAAAACTGTTTTTT
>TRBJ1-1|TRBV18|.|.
CASSPPSQRENTEAFF
TGTGCCAGCTCACCACCGAGCCAGAGGGAGAACACTGAAGCTTTCTTT
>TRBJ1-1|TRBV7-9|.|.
CASSQVWGVNQEENTEAFF
TGTGCCAGCAGCCAGGTTTGGGGGGTAAACCAGGAGGAGAACACTGAAGCTTTCTTT
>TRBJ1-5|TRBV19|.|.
CASKRTASNQPQHF
TGTGCCAGTAAGCGGACAGCCAGCAATCAGCCCCAGCATTTT
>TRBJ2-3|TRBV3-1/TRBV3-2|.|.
CASSQELRPQDTQYF
TGTGCCAGCAGCCAAGAACTGAGGCCACAAGATACGCAGTATTTT
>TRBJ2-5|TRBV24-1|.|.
CATSDLQIGSRETQYF
TGTGCCACCAGTGATTTGCAAATCGGGTCTAGAGAGACCCAGTACTTC
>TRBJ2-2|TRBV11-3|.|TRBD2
CASSLYPSRGGRGTGELFF
TGTGCCAGCAGCCTATACCCCTCACGGGGGGGCCGAGGCACCGGGGAGCTGTTTTTT
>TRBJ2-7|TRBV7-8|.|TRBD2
CASRLTSGRYSYEQYF
TGTGCCAGCAGATTGACTAGCGGGAGATATTCCTACGAGCAGTACTTC
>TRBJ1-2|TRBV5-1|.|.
CASSLEGINYGYTF
TGCGCCAGCAGCTTGGAGGGGATTAACTATGGCTACACCTTC
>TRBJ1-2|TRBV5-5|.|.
CASSLDPSTGYTF
TGTGCCAGCAGCTTGGACCCTAGTACGGGCTACACCTTC